This T cell receptor beta chain was profiled in a study of shared T cell receptors in the human thymus. Here immunoSEQ multiplex PCR was the method, and the copy in TCRdb shows in-frame clones only, minus some. The data hold 600,000 to 900,000 clones, with approximately 83% observed a single time. This sample was also put to use in a study of human thymus T cells.

The sequenced sample was thymocytes. The sequence was collected from a girl under two years old with a congenital heart defect.

The CDR3 region is CASSLDGIGGPQHF. CDR3 in DNA: TGTGCCAGCAGCTTGGATGGGATTGGAGGGCCCCAGCATTTT. The rearrangement links TRBV5-6 to TRBJ1-5, with unresolved D. Trimming cost V 0 bases and J 9 bases, with 13 bases left between them. Germline assignment: CDR1 SGHDT and CDR2 YYEEEE. The CDR3 contains 14 residues.